The sequence of this TCR beta chain was determined in a study of T cell repertoires in cytomegalovirus infection. As for the study in general: Newly reported HLA-C-restricted and thoroughly characterized HLA-B-restricted CMV epitopes were employed. In public TCR beta signatures, there were indications of both CMV infection and matching HLA type. Findings and limits, study-wide: Summed frequency of shared TCR beta families picked out CMV carriers who also had the relevant HLA. Within the response measured ex vivo, HLA-C-restricted CMV-specific TCR beta clonotypes were dominant.

A single record per CDR3 protein comes from TCRdb applying MiXCR to the reads. The sample has under 350,000 distinct CDR3 sequences; approximately 22% are singletons. This clonotype was picked up many times. What it binds is unknown. Between the trimmed V and J ends, which lost 0 bases and 6 bases, there was a span of 18 bases. CDR1 SGHDT and CDR2 YYEEEE come from the germline V gene. The CDR3 is 16 amino acids. The input for sequencing was cultured PBMCs, taken from culture after CMV antigen stimulation. The chain links TRBV5-6 to TRBJ1-2, with TRBD1 as a possible D gene (5 bases). This clonotype was sampled from a human donor in good health (CMV status not recorded). Some clones in this sample may be carry-over from other donors' samples. The CDR3 loop reads CASSLARGHSVDGYTF. The DNA of the CDR3 is TGTGCCAGCAGCTTGGCCAGAGGACACTCGGTGGATGGCTACACCTTC.